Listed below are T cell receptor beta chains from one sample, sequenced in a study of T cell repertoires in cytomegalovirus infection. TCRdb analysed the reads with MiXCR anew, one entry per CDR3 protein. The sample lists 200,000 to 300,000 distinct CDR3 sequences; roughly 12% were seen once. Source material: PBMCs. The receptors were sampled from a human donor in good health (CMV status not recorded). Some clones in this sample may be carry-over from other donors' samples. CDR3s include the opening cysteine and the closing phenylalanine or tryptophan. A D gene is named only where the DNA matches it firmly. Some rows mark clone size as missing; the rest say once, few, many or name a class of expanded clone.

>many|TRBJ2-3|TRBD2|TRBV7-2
CASSPPGLAGGTDTQYF
TGTGCCAGCAGCCCCCCAGGACTAGCGGGGGGCACAGATACGCAGTATTTT
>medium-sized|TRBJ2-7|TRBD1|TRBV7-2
CASSSGQESHEQYF
TGTGCCAGCAGCTCGGGACAGGAATCCCACGAGCAGTACTTC
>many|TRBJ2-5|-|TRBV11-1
CASSFGQQETQYF
TGTGCCAGCAGCTTCGGACAGCAAGAGACCCAGTACTTC
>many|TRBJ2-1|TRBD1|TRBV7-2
CASSSLGTAEDEQFF
TGTGCCAGCAGCTCACTCGGGACAGCCGAAGATGAGCAGTTCTTC
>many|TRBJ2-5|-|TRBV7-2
CASSLSSSRPHNIQTQYF
TGTGCCAGCAGCCTTAGTAGTAGCCGACCCCACAATATTCAGACCCAGTACTTC
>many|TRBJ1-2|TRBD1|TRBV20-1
CSATTGENYGYTF
TGCAGTGCTACGACAGGGGAAAACTATGGCTACACCTTC
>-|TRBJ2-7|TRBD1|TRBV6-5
CASTLRKLDGQGTYEQYF
TGTGCCAGCACCTTGAGGAAATTAGACGGACAGGGAACGTACGAGCAGTACTTC
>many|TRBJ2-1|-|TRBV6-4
CASSVTAGWAYNEQFF
TGTGCCAGCAGTGTAACAGCGGGTTGGGCCTACAATGAGCAGTTCTTC
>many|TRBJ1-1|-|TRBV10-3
CAISESERVTEAFF
TGTGCCATCAGTGAGTCGGAAAGGGTTACTGAAGCTTTCTTT
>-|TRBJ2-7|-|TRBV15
CATSRDARQKQYF
TGTGCCACCAGCAGAGATGCGCGGCAGAAGCAGTACTTC
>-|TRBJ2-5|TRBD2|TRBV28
CASSPIGLAGEETQYF
TGTGCCAGCAGTCCGATCGGACTAGCGGGAGAAGAGACCCAGTACTTC
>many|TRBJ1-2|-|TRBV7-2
CASSLGREGGYTF
TGTGCCAGCAGCTTAGGAAGGGAGGGAGGCTACACCTTC
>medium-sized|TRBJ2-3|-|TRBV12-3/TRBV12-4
CASSPESAQDTQYF
TGTGCCAGCAGTCCTGAGAGCGCTCAAGATACGCAGTATTTT
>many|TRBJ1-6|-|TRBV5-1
CASTPADRYNSPLHF
TGCGCCAGCACCCCGGCTGACCGGTATAATTCACCCCTCCACTTT
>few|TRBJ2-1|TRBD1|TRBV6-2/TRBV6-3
CASSNPGQGANEQFF
TGTGCCAGCAGTAATCCGGGACAGGGGGCGAATGAGCAGTTCTTC
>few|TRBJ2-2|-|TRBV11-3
CASSPLQPGELFF
TGTGCCAGCAGCCCCCTCCAGCCCGGGGAGCTGTTTTTT
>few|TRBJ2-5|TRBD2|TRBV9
CASSEGTSGASETQYF
TGTGCCAGCAGCGAGGGGACTAGCGGGGCTTCGGAGACCCAGTACTTC
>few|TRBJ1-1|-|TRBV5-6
CASSPLPLLNTEAFF
TGTGCCAGCAGCCCCCTGCCTCTTTTGAACACTGAAGCTTTCTTT
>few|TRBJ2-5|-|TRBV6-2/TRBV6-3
CASSYSTGGTETQYF
TGTGCCAGCAGTTACTCGACTGGCGGGACCGAGACCCAGTACTTC
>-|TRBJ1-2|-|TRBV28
CASSLTTSLNYGYTF
TGTGCCAGCAGTTTAACGACAAGCCTCAACTATGGCTACACCTTC
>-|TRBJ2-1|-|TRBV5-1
CASSLGGGGQRINEQFF
TGCGCCAGCAGCTTGGGTGGGGGAGGCCAACGTATCAATGAGCAGTTCTTC
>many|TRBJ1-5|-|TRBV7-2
CASSSQGGRQPQHF
TGTGCCAGCAGCTCCCAGGGAGGAAGGCAGCCCCAGCATTTT